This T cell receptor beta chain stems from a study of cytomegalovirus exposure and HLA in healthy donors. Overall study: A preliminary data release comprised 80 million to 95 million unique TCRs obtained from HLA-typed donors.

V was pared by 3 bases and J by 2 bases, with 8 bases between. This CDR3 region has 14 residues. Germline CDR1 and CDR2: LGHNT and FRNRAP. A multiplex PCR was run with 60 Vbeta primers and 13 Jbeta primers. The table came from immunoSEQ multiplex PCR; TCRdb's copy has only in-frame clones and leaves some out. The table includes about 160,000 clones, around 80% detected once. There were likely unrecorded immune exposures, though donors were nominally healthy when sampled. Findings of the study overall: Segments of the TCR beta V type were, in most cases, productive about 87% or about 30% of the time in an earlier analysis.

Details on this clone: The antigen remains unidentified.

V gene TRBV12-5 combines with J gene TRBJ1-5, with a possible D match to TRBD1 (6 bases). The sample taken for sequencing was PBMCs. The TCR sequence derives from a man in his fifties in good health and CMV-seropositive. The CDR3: CASGLGQRNQPQHF. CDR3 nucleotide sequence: TGTGCTAGTGGTTTAGGACAGCGCAATCAGCCCCAGCATTTT.